These 30 T cell receptor beta chains originate from one sample sequenced in a study of T cell responses to AZD1222 COVID-19 vaccine. Sequenced by immunoSEQ multiplex PCR; TCRdb stores in-frame clones only, minus some. The profile shows around 210,000 clones, 90% to 95% of them singletons. The sequencing here drew on peripheral blood, taken 28 days after the second dose of the MenACWY control vaccine. These receptors were collected from an adult who received the MenACWY meningococcal vaccine as a control.

The CDR3 protein is CASSSGGYQPQHF. Here the CDR3 DNA reads TGTGCCAGCAGTTCAGGGGGTTATCAGCCCCAGCATTTT. V gene TRBV28 combines with J gene TRBJ1-5; TRBD1 agrees at 7 bases. The V and J ends lost 4 bases and 5 bases, in that order; junction bases with no gene match: 2. CDR3 length: 13 amino acids. Per the germline V gene, CDR1 is MDHEN and CDR2 is SYDVKM.

This clone was detected only a few times. V and J are TRBV24-1 and TRBJ1-2; unclear D gene. The CDR3 consists of 12 residues. V was cut by 2 bases and J by 5 bases, with 5 bases left in between. Looked up from germline, CDR1 is KGHDR and CDR2 is SFDVKD. CDR3 bases: TGTGCCACCAGTGATTCTCTGTATGGCTACACCTTC. This gives the protein CATSDSLYGYTF.

The chain is built from TRBV19 and TRBJ2-7; perhaps TRBD1 as D (5 bases). Trimming took 3 bases from V and 3 from J, leaving 9 bases between them. This CDR3 is built from 13 residues. CDR1 and CDR2 from the germline V gene are LNHDA and SQIVND (reference sequence). The chain's CDR3 is CASSIRQGYEQYF. The CDR3 nucleotides read TGTGCCAGTAGTATTCGCCAGGGCTACGAGCAGTACTTC.

Here the CDR3 DNA reads TGTGCCAGCAGTTTCGGGGGCTGGTCCGGGGAGCTGTTTTTT. This translates into CASSFGGWSGELFF. The chain couples TRBV27 to TRBJ2-2; D may be TRBD1 or TRBD2 (6 bases each). The CDR3 is made up of 14 amino acids. The germline V and J ends were trimmed by 3 bases and 6 bases, with 11 bases remaining between them. Germline V lookup: CDR1 MNHEY, CDR2 SMNVEV (reference sequence).

This clone occurred once. The chain employs TRBV10-3 and TRBJ2-2; 11 positions agree with TRBD1. Looked up from germline, CDR1 is ENHRY and CDR2 is SYGVKD. V was clipped by 7 bases and J by 4 bases; unmatched bases: 2. The CDR3 contains 14 residues. DNA for the CDR3: TGTGCCATCACTGGGACAGGGGGCACCGGGGAGCTGTTTTTT. Amino acids: CAITGTGGTGELFF.

The chain has TRBV4-2 and TRBJ1-5; D unclear. Germline assignment: CDR1 LGHNA and CDR2 YNFKEQ. The CDR3 is 13 amino acids. The ends were cut back, 0 bases at V and 6 bases at J, with 6 bases in the middle. CDR3: CASSQDLGQPQHF. The CDR3 DNA reads TGTGCCAGCAGCCAAGATCTGGGTCAGCCCCAGCATTTT.

This clone was counted once. V and J are TRBV6-1 and TRBJ2-2; 7 positions agree with TRBD2. The CDR3 runs 16 residues. The V gene end was trimmed by 4 bases and the J gene end by 1 base; junction bases not matched to a gene: 6. Germline loops: CDR1 MNHNS, CDR2 SASEGT. CDR3 coding DNA: TGTGCCAGCAGTGGCCTCGGGGGGTTGAACACCGGGGAGCTGTTTTTT. The encoded protein is CASSGLGGLNTGELFF.

The J gene is TRBJ1-2, the V gene TRBV9; no clear D. The CDR3 spans 16 residues. Germline V CDR1 and CDR2: SGDLS, YYNGEE. Trimming shortened V by 0 bases and J by 4 bases, and 16 bases separated the two germline ends. The CDR3 region has the DNA TGTGCCAGCAGCGTAGGTGTCAGGACTGACTCCTATGGCTACACCTTC. This gives the protein CASSVGVRTDSYGYTF.

The rearrangement uses TRBV5-1 and TRBJ2-5; 10 nucleotides line up with TRBD2. The V gene's germline CDR1 is SGHRS and CDR2 YFSETQ. The CDR3 has 16 residues. The J segment lost 1 base and the V segment lost 3 bases, leaving 6 bases of the junction unmatched. The CDR3 region is CASSYGLAGAQETQYF. The CDR3 DNA follows: TGCGCCAGCAGCTACGGGCTAGCGGGAGCCCAAGAGACCCAGTACTTC.

The rearrangement joins TRBV9 to TRBJ2-3, with D maybe TRBD2 (6 bases). Germline V gene sequence: CDR1 SGDLS, CDR2 YYNGEE. Trimming stripped 6 bases from V and 2 bases from J, with 16 bases between. The CDR3 runs to 15 residues. CDR3 nucleotide sequence: TGTGCCAGCACCCGGTCTAGCGCCTACACAGATACGCAGTATTTT. This gives the protein CASTRSSAYTDTQYF.

This chain links TRBV7-2 with TRBJ2-1, with TRBD1 as a possible D gene (5 bases). CDR1 and CDR2 (germline): SGHTA, FQGNSA. The CDR3 consists of 15 residues. Trimming shortened V by 5 bases and J by 3 bases, and 14 bases separated the two germline ends. CDR3 sequence: CASSPLSQGYNEQFF. As DNA, the CDR3 is TGTGCCAGCAGCCCCTTAAGTCAGGGCTACAATGAGCAGTTCTTC.

The V call is TRBV18, the J call TRBJ2-7, with D possibly being TRBD1 (5 bases). The germline V gene has CDR1 KGHSH and CDR2 LQKENI. Trimming left V 2 bases short and J 7 bases short, with 12 bases between. This CDR3 comprises 13 residues. CDR3 loop: CASSPRQGYEQYF. The CDR3 DNA reads TGTGCCAGCTCACCAAGGCAGGGCTATGAGCAGTACTTC.

This rearrangement joins TRBV12-1 to TRBJ2-7. TRBV12-1 is deemed a pseudogene. CDR3 length: 11 residues. CDR3 region: CASSPANEQYF. DNA of the CDR3: TGTGCCAGCAGCCCCGCAAACGAGCAGTACTTC.

This rearrangement joins TRBV28 to TRBJ1-3, with D unresolved. This CDR3 comprises 15 residues. With 6 bases removed from V and 4 bases from J, the gap between germline ends came to 16 bases. Looked up from germline, CDR1 is MDHEN and CDR2 is SYDVKM. The CDR3 DNA reads TGTGCCAGCAGCTTTGCTTCAGCGGGGGGAAACACCATATATTTT. The encoded protein is CASSFASAGGNTIYF. Combining the CDR3 with reference TRBV28 and TRBJ1-3 gives the whole variable domain DVKVTQSSRYLVKRTGEKVFLECVQDMDHENMFWYRQDPGLGLRLIYFSYDVKMKEKGDIPEGYSVSREKKERFSLILESASTNQTSMYLCASSFASAGGNTIYFGEGSWLTVV.

The CDR3 protein is CASSVAPGGNIQYF. CDR3 sequence (DNA): TGTGCCAGCAGCGTAGCTCCAGGGGGGAACATTCAGTACTTC. The chain uses TRBV9 and TRBJ2-4, with D possibly being TRBD1 (7 bases). Trimming cost V 0 bases and J 7 bases, with 11 bases left between them. Looked up from germline, CDR1 is SGDLS and CDR2 is YYNGEE. CDR3 size: 14 residues.

This rearrangement joins TRBV6-5 to TRBJ1-1; possible D gene TRBD1, 5 bases. V gave up 11 bases and J gave up 1 base, with 14 bases separating them. This CDR3 has 13 residues. CDR1 MNHEY and CDR2 SVGAGI come from the germline V gene. The CDR3 reads CAAHLRANTEAFF. The CDR3 DNA follows: TGTGCCGCCCACCTCAGGGCGAACACTGAAGCTTTCTTT.

Only one count was recorded for this clone. This rearrangement joins TRBV5-1 to TRBJ2-1, with a possible D match to TRBD1 (6 bases). V lost 4 bases and J lost 9, with 23 bases in between. The germline gives CDR1 SGHRS, CDR2 YFSETQ. The CDR3 extends over 16 amino acids. The CDR3, as DNA: TGCGCCAGCAGCGTGTTTATACGGGACACGGCCAGTGAGCAGTTCTTC. This codes for CASSVFIRDTASEQFF.

The J gene is TRBJ2-5, the V gene TRBV5-4; 9 bases map to TRBD1. The CDR3 is 14 amino acids. V shed 9 bases, J shed 4 bases, and the junction held 10 bases outside the gene matches. Looked up from germline, CDR1 is SGHNT and CDR2 is YYREEE (reference sequence). The CDR3 DNA is TGTGCCATACAACAGGGGGCGGGAAGAGAGACCCAGTACTTC. Translating gives CAIQQGAGRETQYF.

The gene calls are TRBV25-1 and TRBJ1-1; D is unclear. The germline gives CDR1 MGHDK, CDR2 SYGVNS. V was pared by 3 bases and J by 7 bases, with 9 bases between. This CDR3 comprises 12 residues. The CDR3 DNA sequence: TGTGCCAGCAGTGACCGGGTCGATGAAGCTTTCTTT. Encoded protein: CASSDRVDEAFF. Full variable domain (missing parts from reference TRBV25-1 and TRBJ1-1): EADIYQTPRYLVIGTGKKITLECSQTMGHDKMYWYQQDPGMELHLIHYSYGVNSTEKGDLSSESTVSRIRTEHFPLTLESARPSHTSQYLCASSDRVDEAFFGQGTRLTVV.

The chain links TRBV7-9 to TRBJ2-5; D is undetermined. Germline loops: CDR1 SEHNR, CDR2 FQNEAQ (reference sequence). Trimming removed 1 base from V and 0 bases from J, with 12 bases in between. CDR3 length equals 16 residues. CDR3 bases: TGTGCCAGCAGCTTAGGGTCAGGAGTGTACCAAGAGACCCAGTACTTC. Its protein product is CASSLGSGVYQETQYF.

V and J are TRBV7-9 and TRBJ2-5; D gene uncertain. The germline gives CDR1 SEHNR, CDR2 FQNEAQ (reference sequence). V dropped 5 bases and J dropped 5 bases, with 9 bases sitting between them. The CDR3 has 12 residues. CDR3 in DNA: TGTGCCAGCAGCCCTAACGGTGAGACCCAGTACTTC. This translates into CASSPNGETQYF.

The V and J genes are TRBV4-1 and TRBJ2-7, with 7 bases aligning to TRBD1. Germline-derived CDR1 and CDR2 are MGHRA and YSYEKL. Trimming took 3 bases from V and 3 from J; bases not matched to a gene: 2. The CDR3 runs 13 residues. The CDR3 DNA reads TGCGCCAGCAGCCATCCAGGGGGCTACGAGCAGTACTTC. Its translation is CASSHPGGYEQYF.

V usage is TRBV28 and J usage is TRBJ1-2; possible D gene TRBD1, 6 bases. CDR1 and CDR2 (germline): MDHEN, SYDVKM. CDR3 length equals 16 residues. V was shortened by 5 bases and J by 0 bases, with 16 bases between the two germline ends. The CDR3 sequence: CASSDGTGASNYGYTF. DNA for the CDR3: TGTGCCAGCAGTGACGGGACGGGGGCCTCTAACTATGGCTACACCTTC.

This chain links TRBV9 with TRBJ2-7; either TRBD1 or TRBD2 may fit D (5 bases each). CDR3 length equals 16 residues. V was trimmed by 0 bases and J by 0 bases, leaving 13 bases between them. Germline V gives CDR1 SGDLS, CDR2 YYNGEE. CDR3 amino acids: CASSVGDGGPSYEQYF. CDR3 DNA: TGTGCCAGCAGCGTAGGCGATGGGGGACCCTCCTACGAGCAGTACTTC.

The V and J genes are TRBV21-1 and TRBJ1-1; whether TRBD1, the table's D call, matches the DNA was not checked. TRBV21-1 is marked as a pseudogene. This CDR3 has 15 residues. As DNA, the CDR3 is TGTGCCAGCAGCAAAGTGATGGGGCAGAGGACTGAAGCTTTCTTT. Amino acids: CASSKVMGQRTEAFF.

V is TRBV5-5 and J is TRBJ2-2; 9 bases align to TRBD1. The CDR3 extends over 16 amino acids. V lost 2 bases and J lost 4; bases outside the gene matches: 6. Per the germline V gene, CDR1 is SGHKS and CDR2 is YYEKEE (reference sequence). In DNA form, the CDR3 reads TGTGCCAGCAGCTTTCGGACAGGGGAAGGCACCGGGGAGCTGTTTTTT. It encodes CASSFRTGEGTGELFF.

This clone was observed once. The V gene is TRBV28, the J gene TRBJ1-2; D is undetermined. Trimming pared 7 bases from V and 3 bases from J, leaving 12 bases between. Per germline, CDR1 MDHEN and CDR2 SYDVKM. This CDR3 region has 13 residues. This CDR3 is CASTSGTYYGYTF. The CDR3 DNA reads as TGTGCCAGCACTTCTGGTACCTACTATGGCTACACCTTC.

As DNA, the CDR3 is TGTGCCAGCTCACCAGGCACAGGGTCGGCTAATGAAAAACTGTTTTTT. It specifies CASSPGTGSANEKLFF. The gene calls are TRBV18 and TRBJ1-4; D is possibly TRBD1 (6 bases). This CDR3 region has 16 residues. Germline V gives CDR1 KGHSH, CDR2 LQKENI. V was clipped by 2 bases and J by 3 bases, with 13 bases between them.

This clone was detected only once. The chain carries TRBV30 and TRBJ2-3; perhaps TRBD1 as D (6 bases). Trimming left V 3 bases short and J 9 bases short, with 16 bases between. The CDR3 runs to 13 residues. Germline CDR1 and CDR2: GTSNPN and SVGIG (reference sequence). CDR3: CAWRQGSLGTQYF. The CDR3 bases are TGTGCCTGGAGACAGGGAAGTTTAGGGACGCAGTATTTT.

V is TRBV2 and J is TRBJ2-7; tentatively, D is TRBD2 (5 bases). The germline CDR1 and CDR2 sequences are SNHLY and FYNNEI. The CDR3 length is 13 residues. Trimming took 8 bases from V and 3 from J, leaving 14 bases between them. The CDR3 sequence: CASGKDSIYEQYF. The CDR3 DNA is TGTGCCAGCGGCAAGGACTCAATCTACGAGCAGTACTTC.